Presented here are 11 T cell receptor beta chains from one specimen sequenced in a study of cytomegalovirus exposure and HLA in healthy donors. Primers for the PCR totalled 60 Vbeta and 13 Jbeta. Libraries were prepared by immunoSEQ multiplex PCR; TCRdb keeps only in-frame clonotypes and omits some of them. The repertoire holds about 94,000 clones, about four fifths seen once, with around 10% in the top ten. The sequencing input was PBMCs. Receptors originate from a human donor in good health.

A word on this clone: At one of its ends the junction is not consistent with the germline gene, which may arise from a read error. The chain is built from TRBV9 and TRBJ1-1, with D uncertain. From germline, CDR1 is SGDLS and CDR2 YYNGEE. The CDR3 has 15 amino acids. As DNA, the CDR3 is TGTGCCAGCAGCGTAGGGGTAGGAGTGAATACTGAAGCTTTCTTT. Its translation is CASSVGVGVNTEAFF. Looking up the rest from reference TRBV9 and TRBJ1-1 gives the full variable domain: DSGVTQTPKHLITATGQRVTLRCSPRSGDLSVYWYQQSLDQGLQFLIQYYNGEERAKGNILERFSAQQFPDLHSELNLSSLELGDSALYFCASSVGVGVNTEAFFGQGTRLTVV.

The V and J genes are TRBV11-2 and TRBJ2-7; 8 bases are a match to TRBD1. V trimming: 1 base; J trimming: 4 bases; junction bases outside the gene matches: 9. The CDR3 runs to 16 residues. Germline values: CDR1 SGHAT, CDR2 FQNNGV. Written as DNA, the CDR3 is TGTGCCAGCAGCTTAGGGGTCCGGGACAGGATATACGAGCAGTACTTC. It translates to CASSLGVRDRIYEQYF.

The chain employs TRBV2 and TRBJ2-1; 7 bases fit TRBD1. The CDR3 runs 16 residues. V was clipped by 0 bases and J by 6 bases; unmatched bases: 8. CDR1 is SNHLY, CDR2 FYNNEI, per germline. The chain's CDR3 is CASSEAGYSGGNEQFF. For the CDR3, the DNA is TGTGCCAGCAGTGAAGCGGGCTATTCAGGGGGCAATGAGCAGTTCTTC.

DNA of the CDR3: TGTGCCAGCAGTGAAAGAGACAGGGTCTCGAGGGGCCAGTACTTC. It specifies CASSERDRVSRGQYF. The rearrangement links TRBV2 to TRBJ2-5, with 7 bases that match TRBD1. Germline V lookup: CDR1 SNHLY, CDR2 FYNNEI. After removal of 2 bases from V and 10 bases from J, the junction contained 13 bases not matched to a gene. CDR3 length equals 15 residues.

This clone turned up a few times. The chain couples TRBV6-5 to TRBJ1-1, with 8 bases identical to TRBD1. CDR3 size: 13 residues. V shed 6 bases and J 5 bases; nucleotides not matched to a gene: 5. Germline lookup yields CDR1 MNHEY and CDR2 SVGAGI. CDR3 loop: CASSRGQGTEAFF. The CDR3, as DNA: TGTGCCAGCAGCCGAGGACAGGGAACTGAAGCTTTCTTT.

The chain recombines TRBV7-2 with TRBJ2-7; a weak D match, TRBD2 (7 bases). Germline CDR1 is SGHTA and CDR2 is FQGNSA. V was trimmed by 0 bases and J by 5 bases, leaving 11 bases between them. CDR3 size: 14 residues. The CDR3 here is CASSLAGGPHEQYF. DNA of the CDR3: TGTGCCAGCAGCTTAGCGGGGGGGCCCCACGAGCAGTACTTC.

The chain carries TRBV4-3 and TRBJ1-2; D remains ambiguous. The CDR3 runs to 13 residues. Germline V gene sequence: CDR1 LGHNA, CDR2 YSLEER. V lost 0 bases to trimming and J lost 7 bases, with 9 bases between them. The CDR3 region is CASSQDFRGGYTF. The CDR3 bases are TGCGCCAGCAGCCAAGATTTTCGGGGTGGCTACACCTTC.

This chain connects TRBV27 to TRBJ2-1; 11 bases match TRBD1. The CDR3 is 12 amino acids. Trimming at V came to 8 bases and at J to 7 bases, leaving 1 base not matched to a gene. The germline gives CDR1 MNHEY, CDR2 SMNVEV (reference sequence). The chain's CDR3 is CASRDRGNEQFF. CDR3 sequence (DNA): TGTGCCAGCCGGGACAGGGGGAATGAGCAGTTCTTC.

The chain combines TRBV7-6 with TRBJ1-2; D gene uncertain. The length of the CDR3 is 13 residues. Germline V gene sequence: CDR1 SGHVS, CDR2 FNYEAQ. V was trimmed by 1 base and J by 2 bases, leaving 5 bases between them. Written as DNA, the CDR3 is TGTGCCAGCAGCTTAGGTCCGAACTATGGCTACACCTTC. This encodes CASSLGPNYGYTF.

The gene calls are TRBV2 and TRBJ1-2; D possibly corresponds to TRBD1 (6 bases). Germline values: CDR1 SNHLY, CDR2 FYNNEI. This CDR3 region has 14 residues. With 9 bases removed from V and 4 bases from J, the gap between germline ends came to 18 bases. Here the CDR3 DNA reads TGTGCCAGTCAAAAGGGGGGGGCGAGCTATGGCTACACCTTC. Translated: CASQKGGASYGYTF.

The chain has TRBV30 and TRBJ1-3; D is ambiguous. The CDR3 consists of 15 residues. Trimming shortened V by 0 bases and J by 1 base, and 10 bases separated the two germline ends. Germline CDR1 is GTSNPN and CDR2 is SVGIG (reference sequence). CDR3 DNA sequence: TGTGCCTGGAGTGTTACCGGGATTTCTGGAAACACCATATATTTT. Translation: CAWSVTGISGNTIYF.